This TCR beta chain was observed in a study of cytomegalovirus exposure and HLA in healthy donors. Trimming pared 1 base from V and 4 bases from J, leaving 7 bases between. Germline values: CDR1 LNHNV, CDR2 YYDKDF (reference sequence). This CDR3 comprises 14 residues. Use of 60 Vbeta and 13 Jbeta primers characterized the PCR. Clones were read by immunoSEQ multiplex PCR, and TCRdb kept only the in-frame ones, dropping some. The profile shows about 130,000 clones, 77% of them singletons. General observations from the study: In a later analysis, at a false discovery rate of 0.05, under 20,000 TCR beta sequences matched HLA alleles.

This clone was counted a single time. Antigen: not known. The genes are TRBV15 and TRBJ1-4; perhaps TRBD1 as D (5 bases). Sequenced: PBMCs. The receptor's source is a woman between 40 and 50 years old in good health and CMV-seropositive. Here the CDR3 DNA reads TGTGCCACCAGCAGAGGGGGGGATAATGAAAAACTGTTTTTT. Its protein is CATSRGGDNEKLFF.